This TCR beta chain is from a study of a mutant IDH1 vaccine in newly diagnosed glioma. Study as a whole: Prior therapy was radiotherapy, temozolomide, or both; most received both. V12 corresponded to week 35 and V13 to week 47. General observations from the study: No link was apparently found between pseudoprogression and changes in top peripheral T cell clonotypes.

Stated time point: week 35, safety follow-up. With topical imiquimod, each dose of the vaccine consisted of 300 ug of mutant IDH1 20-mer peptide. The vaccination schedule gave patients eight doses in weeks 1, 3, 5, 7, 11, 15, 19 and 23. Using immunoSEQ multiplex PCR, the repertoire was profiled, and TCRdb retains in-frame clones only, with some absent. The sample includes 30,000 to 40,000 clones, around 77% of them seen just once. As to this clone: Its antigen is unidentified.

The sequencing here drew on PBMCs, taken from a glioma patient whose treatment included an IDH1 peptide vaccine. This receptor was identified in a man aged 40-50 years with glioma. Some clones in this sample may be carry-over from other donors' samples.

The CDR3 DNA reads as TGTGCCAGCAGTTCCCAGGGGTTATACTATGGCTACACCTTC. Protein product: CASSSQGLYYGYTF. V usage is TRBV28 and J usage is TRBJ1-2, with a weak D call TRBD1 (6 bases). There are 14 residues in the CDR3. The germline CDR1 and CDR2 sequences are MDHEN and SYDVKM. Trimming stripped 4 bases from V and 3 bases from J, with 12 bases between.